The 7 T cell receptor beta chains listed next were all sequenced from one sample in a study of T-cell reconstitution after alpha-beta-depleted transplantation in children. Unique molecular identifiers were built into the TCRbeta library. TCRdb processed the PCR reads anew with MiXCR; each CDR3 protein has one entry. This table has more than 200,000 distinct CDR3 sequences, 7.5% to 10% appearing once. The source material was PBMCs from the stem cell graft donor, sampled from the stem cell graft. The receptors here all came from a human donor who donated a stem cell graft to a child with SCID.

This clonotype has ten or more counts. CDR3 DNA: TGTGCCAGCAACTTTCGGCGGGGTTCACCCCTCCACTTT. It translates to CASNFRRGSPLHF. The chain is built from TRBV11-2 and TRBJ1-6; D gene ambiguous. Germline V gives CDR1 SGHAT, CDR2 FQNNGV. The CDR3 contains 13 residues. Trimming took 7 bases from V and 9 from J, leaving 13 bases between them.

The sample holds many counts of this clonotype. The J gene is TRBJ2-2, the V gene TRBV2; D might be TRBD2 (6 bases). V gave up 11 bases and J gave up 5 bases, with 18 bases separating them. Germline V lookup: CDR1 SNHLY, CDR2 FYNNEI. The CDR3 is 14 residues long. The CDR3 here is CAFGGLVFTGELFF. CDR3 coding DNA: TGTGCCTTCGGGGGACTTGTCTTTACCGGGGAGCTGTTTTTT.

This clonotype showed up many times. This chain links TRBV5-1 with TRBJ2-1; 11 nucleotides match TRBD2. The CDR3 sequence is 18 residues long. V dropped 5 bases and J dropped 0; count of bases not matched to a gene: 10. CDR1 and CDR2 (germline): SGHRS, YFSETQ. The CDR3 reads CASRQGTSGGLSYNEQFF. DNA of the CDR3: TGCGCCAGCAGGCAGGGAACTAGCGGGGGCCTCTCCTACAATGAGCAGTTCTTC. Complete variable domain (other parts from reference TRBV5-1 and TRBJ2-1): KAGVTQTPRYLIKTRGQQVTLSCSPISGHRSVSWYQQTPGQGLQFLFEYFSETQRNKGNFPGRFSGRQFSNSRSEMNVSTLELGDSALYLCASRQGTSGGLSYNEQFFGPGTRLTVL.

This clonotype was counted at least ten times. The chain recombines TRBV5-1 with TRBJ1-1; D unresolved. The CDR3 contains 13 residues. CDR1 and CDR2 (germline): SGHRS, YFSETQ. Trimming removed 4 bases at V and 2 bases at J, with 9 bases between. The DNA for the CDR3 is TGCGCCAGCAGCCTGCCAGACAACACTGAAGCTTTCTTT. The encoded protein is CASSLPDNTEAFF.

This clonotype was observed many times. The genes are TRBV20-1 and TRBJ2-7, with a tentative D call TRBD1 (5 bases). This CDR3 has 13 amino acids. V lost 4 bases and J 5 bases, leaving 15 bases between the germline ends. Germline CDR1 and CDR2: DFQATT and SNEGSKA (reference sequence). The CDR3 here is CSAIPPDKNEQYF. In DNA, the CDR3 is TGCAGTGCTATCCCTCCGGACAAAAACGAGCAGTACTTC.

In this sample, this clonotype turned up many times. This chain uses TRBV9 with TRBJ2-3; D is possibly TRBD2 (5 bases). CDR1 is SGDLS and CDR2 is YYNGEE in the germline V gene. Trimming cost V 0 bases and J 2 bases, with 10 bases left between them. The CDR3 length is 15 residues. The CDR3 is CASSVDGVPTDTQYF. CDR3 sequence (DNA): TGTGCCAGCAGCGTAGACGGGGTGCCCACAGATACGCAGTATTTT. The full variable domain, completed using reference TRBV9 and TRBJ2-3, is DSGVTQTPKHLITATGQRVTLRCSPRSGDLSVYWYQQSLDQGLQFLIQYYNGEERAKGNILERFSAQQFPDLHSELNLSSLELGDSALYFCASSVDGVPTDTQYFGPGTRLTVL.

In this sample, this clonotype turned up many times. This sequence joins TRBV6-5 and TRBJ2-5; D remains unclear. Deletions cut 2 bases from V and 2 bases from J, with 6 bases between. The germline gives CDR1 MNHEY, CDR2 SVGAGI. The CDR3 is 13 residues long. The CDR3 spells CASSYGIQETQYF. The CDR3 coding sequence is TGTGCCAGCAGTTACGGGATTCAAGAGACCCAGTACTTC.